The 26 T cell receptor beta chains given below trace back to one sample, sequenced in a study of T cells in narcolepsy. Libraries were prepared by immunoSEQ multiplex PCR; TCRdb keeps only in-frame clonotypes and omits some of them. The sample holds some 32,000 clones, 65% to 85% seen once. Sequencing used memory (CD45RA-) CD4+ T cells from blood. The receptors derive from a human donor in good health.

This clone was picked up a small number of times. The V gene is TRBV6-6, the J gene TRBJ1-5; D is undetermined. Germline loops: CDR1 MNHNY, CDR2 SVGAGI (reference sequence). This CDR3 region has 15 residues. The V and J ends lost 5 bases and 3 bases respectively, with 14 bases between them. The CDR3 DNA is TGTGCCAGCAGTACCCTTGGGAAGTCCAATCAGCCCCAGCATTTT. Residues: CASSTLGKSNQPQHF.

The CDR3 loop is CASRTGQGVGYTF. In DNA, the CDR3 is TGTGCCAGCAGAACGGGACAGGGGGTTGGCTACACCTTC. The chain is built from TRBV2 and TRBJ1-2; TRBD1 agrees at 11 bases. CDR1 and CDR2 (germline): SNHLY, FYNNEI. J lost 7 bases, V lost 6 bases, and 4 bases had no gene match. The CDR3 covers 13 residues.

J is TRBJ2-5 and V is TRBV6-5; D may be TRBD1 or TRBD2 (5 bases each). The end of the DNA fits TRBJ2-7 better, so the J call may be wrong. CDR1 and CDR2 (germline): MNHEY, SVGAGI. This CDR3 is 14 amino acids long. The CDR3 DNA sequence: TGTGCCAGCACCCTAGGGGAGTATTCCTACGAGCAGTACTTC. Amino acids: CASTLGEYSYEQYF.

CDR3 nucleotide sequence: TGTGCGGTTCAACTCCAAGGCACTGAAGCTTTCTTT. It codes for CAVQLQGTEAFF. The chain recombines TRBV5-4 with TRBJ1-1; D remains unclear. This CDR3 has 12 amino acids. Germline V CDR1 and CDR2: SGHNT, YYREEE (reference sequence).

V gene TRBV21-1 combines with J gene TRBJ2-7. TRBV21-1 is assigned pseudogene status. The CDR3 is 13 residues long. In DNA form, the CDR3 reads TGTGCCAGCAGCAAAGAAGGCCCCTACGAGCAGTACTTC. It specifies CASSKEGPYEQYF.

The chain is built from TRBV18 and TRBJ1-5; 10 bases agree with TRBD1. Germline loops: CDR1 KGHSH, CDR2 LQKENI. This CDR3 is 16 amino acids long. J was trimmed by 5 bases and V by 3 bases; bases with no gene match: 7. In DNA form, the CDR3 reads TGTGCCAGCTCACCGGGGACAGGGGTCACCCATCAGCCCCAGCATTTT. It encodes CASSPGTGVTHQPQHF.

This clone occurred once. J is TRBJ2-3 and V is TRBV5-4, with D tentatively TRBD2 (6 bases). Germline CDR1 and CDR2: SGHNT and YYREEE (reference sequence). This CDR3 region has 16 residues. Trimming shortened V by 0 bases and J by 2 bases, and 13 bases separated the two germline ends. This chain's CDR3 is CASSLARDWNTDTQYF. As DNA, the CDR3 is TGTGCCAGCAGCTTGGCCCGGGACTGGAACACAGATACGCAGTATTTT.

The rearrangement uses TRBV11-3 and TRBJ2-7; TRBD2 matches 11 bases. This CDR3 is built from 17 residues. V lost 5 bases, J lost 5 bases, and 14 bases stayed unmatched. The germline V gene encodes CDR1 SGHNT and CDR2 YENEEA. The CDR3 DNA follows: TGTGCCAGCAGCCCAACCCTTGGTAGCGGGAGGGCCGACGAGCAGTACTTC. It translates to CASSPTLGSGRADEQYF.

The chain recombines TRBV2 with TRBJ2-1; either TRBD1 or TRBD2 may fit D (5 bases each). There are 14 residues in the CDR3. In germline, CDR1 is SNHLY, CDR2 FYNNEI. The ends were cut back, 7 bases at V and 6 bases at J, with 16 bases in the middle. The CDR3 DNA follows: TGTGCCAGCATAACCGGGACGCCAGGCAATGAGCAGTTCTTC. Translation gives CASITGTPGNEQFF.

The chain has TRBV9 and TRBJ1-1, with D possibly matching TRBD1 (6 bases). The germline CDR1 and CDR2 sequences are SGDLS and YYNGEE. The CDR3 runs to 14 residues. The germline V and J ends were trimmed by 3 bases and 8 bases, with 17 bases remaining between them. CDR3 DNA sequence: TGTGCCAGCAGCGAAGGGGGGGCCCTTCGAGAAGCTTTCTTT. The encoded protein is CASSEGGALREAFF.

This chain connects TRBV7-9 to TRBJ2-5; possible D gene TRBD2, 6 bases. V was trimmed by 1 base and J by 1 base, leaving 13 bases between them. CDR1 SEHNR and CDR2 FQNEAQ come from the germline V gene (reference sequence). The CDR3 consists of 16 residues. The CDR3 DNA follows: TGTGCCAGCAGCTTAGACGGGGGACTTATCCAAGAGACCCAGTACTTC. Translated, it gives CASSLDGGLIQETQYF.

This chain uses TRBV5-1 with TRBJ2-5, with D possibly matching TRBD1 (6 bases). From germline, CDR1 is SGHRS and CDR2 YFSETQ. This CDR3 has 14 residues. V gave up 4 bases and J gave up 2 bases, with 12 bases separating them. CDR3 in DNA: TGCGCCAGCAGCCTGACAGGCCCTCAAGAGACCCAGTACTTC. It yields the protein CASSLTGPQETQYF.

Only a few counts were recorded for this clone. CDR3 in DNA: TGTGCCAGTGGGGGACAGGGAGGAAACACCATATATTTT. The encoded protein is CASGGQGGNTIYF. The rearrangement joins TRBV19 to TRBJ1-3, with TRBD1 matching 9 bases. Trimming took 8 bases from V and 4 from J; bases not matched to a gene: 3. The CDR3 consists of 13 residues. Germline lookup yields CDR1 LNHDA and CDR2 SQIVND (reference sequence).

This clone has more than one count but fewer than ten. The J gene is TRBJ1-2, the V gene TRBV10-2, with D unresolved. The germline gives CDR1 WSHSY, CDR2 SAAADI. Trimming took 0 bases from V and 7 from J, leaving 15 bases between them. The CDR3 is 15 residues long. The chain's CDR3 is CASSESFRASAGYTF. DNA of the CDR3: TGCGCCAGCAGTGAGTCGTTTAGGGCATCTGCTGGCTACACCTTC.

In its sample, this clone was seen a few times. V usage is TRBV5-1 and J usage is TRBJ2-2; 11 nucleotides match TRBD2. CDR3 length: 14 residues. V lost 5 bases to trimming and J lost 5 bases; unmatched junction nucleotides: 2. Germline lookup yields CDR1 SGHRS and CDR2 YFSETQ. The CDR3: CASRGLAATGELFF. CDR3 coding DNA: TGCGCCAGCAGGGGACTAGCGGCGACCGGGGAGCTGTTTTTT.

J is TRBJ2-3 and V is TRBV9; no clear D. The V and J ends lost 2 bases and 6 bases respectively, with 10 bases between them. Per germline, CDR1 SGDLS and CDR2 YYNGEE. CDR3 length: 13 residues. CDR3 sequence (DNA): TGTGCCAGCAGCGTCAGGCTTTTCGATACGCAGTATTTT. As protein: CASSVRLFDTQYF.

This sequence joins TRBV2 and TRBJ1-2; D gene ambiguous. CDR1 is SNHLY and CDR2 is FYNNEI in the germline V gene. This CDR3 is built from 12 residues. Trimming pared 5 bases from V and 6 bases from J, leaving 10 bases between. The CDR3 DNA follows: TGTGCCAGCAGTCGTACGGGAGATGGCTACACCTTC. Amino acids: CASSRTGDGYTF.

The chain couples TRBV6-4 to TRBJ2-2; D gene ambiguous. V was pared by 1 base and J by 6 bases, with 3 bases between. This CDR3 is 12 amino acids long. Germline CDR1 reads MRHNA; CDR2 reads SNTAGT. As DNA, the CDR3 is TGTGCCAGCAGTGACTATTCCGGGGAGCTGTTTTTT. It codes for CASSDYSGELFF.

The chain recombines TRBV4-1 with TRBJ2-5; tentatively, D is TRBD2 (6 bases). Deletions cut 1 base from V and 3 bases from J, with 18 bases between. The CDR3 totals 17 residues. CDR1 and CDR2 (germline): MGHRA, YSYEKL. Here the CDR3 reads CASSQGPPGAAEETQYF. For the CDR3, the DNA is TGCGCCAGCAGCCAAGGTCCCCCGGGAGCGGCCGAAGAGACCCAGTACTTC.

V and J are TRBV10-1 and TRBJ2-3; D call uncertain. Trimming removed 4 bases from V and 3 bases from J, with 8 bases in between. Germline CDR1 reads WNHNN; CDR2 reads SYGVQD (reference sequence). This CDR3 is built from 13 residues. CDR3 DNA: TGCGCCAGCAGTGCTTTGCGAACAGATACGCAGTATTTT. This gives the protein CASSALRTDTQYF.

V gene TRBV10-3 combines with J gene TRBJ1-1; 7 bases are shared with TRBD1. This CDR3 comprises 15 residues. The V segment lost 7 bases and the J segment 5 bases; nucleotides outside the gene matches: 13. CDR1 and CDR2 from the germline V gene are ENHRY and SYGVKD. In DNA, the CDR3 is TGTGCCATCATTGACCAGACAGGGCCTCTGACTGAAGCTTTCTTT. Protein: CAIIDQTGPLTEAFF.

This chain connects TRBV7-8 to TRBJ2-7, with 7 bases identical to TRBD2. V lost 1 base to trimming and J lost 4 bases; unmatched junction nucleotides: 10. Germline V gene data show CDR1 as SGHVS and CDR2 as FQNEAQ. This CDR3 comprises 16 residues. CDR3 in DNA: TGTGCCAGCAGCTTAGTGAGGGACTATGCCAGATACGAGCAGTACTTC. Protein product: CASSLVRDYARYEQYF.

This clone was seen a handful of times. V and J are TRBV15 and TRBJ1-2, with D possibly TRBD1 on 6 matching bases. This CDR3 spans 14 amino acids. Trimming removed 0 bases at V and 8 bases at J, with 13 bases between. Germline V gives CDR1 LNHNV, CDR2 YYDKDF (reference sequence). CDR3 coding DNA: TGTGCCACCAGCAGAGATCGGTCAGGGGAAGGCTACACCTTC. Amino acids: CATSRDRSGEGYTF.

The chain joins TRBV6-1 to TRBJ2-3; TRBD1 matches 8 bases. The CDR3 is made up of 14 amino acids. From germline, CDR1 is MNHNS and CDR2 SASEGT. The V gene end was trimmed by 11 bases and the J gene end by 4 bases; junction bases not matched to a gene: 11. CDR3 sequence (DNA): TGTGCCGAGGGGCAGGGGGCGTTTTCAGATACGCAGTATTTT. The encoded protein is CAEGQGAFSDTQYF.

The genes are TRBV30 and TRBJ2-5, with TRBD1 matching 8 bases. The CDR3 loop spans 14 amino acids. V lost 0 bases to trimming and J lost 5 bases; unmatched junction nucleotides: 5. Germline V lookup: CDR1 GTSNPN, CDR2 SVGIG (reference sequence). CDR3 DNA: TGTGCCTGGAGTGTGGGCAGGGGGCGGGAGACCCAGTACTTC. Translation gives CAWSVGRGRETQYF.

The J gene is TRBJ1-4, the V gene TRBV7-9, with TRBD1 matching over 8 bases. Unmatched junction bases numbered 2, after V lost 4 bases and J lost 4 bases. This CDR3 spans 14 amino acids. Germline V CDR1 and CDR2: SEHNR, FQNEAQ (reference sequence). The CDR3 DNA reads TGTGCCAGCAGCTCGGGACAGGTTAATGAAAAACTGTTTTTT. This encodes CASSSGQVNEKLFF.